Listed here are 16 T cell receptor beta chains from one sample, sequenced in a study of blood T cells in healthy people across ages. It was with a sample-barcoded 5' primer and a J-beta primer mix that a second PCR of roughly 7 to 12 cycles was run. One entry per CDR3 protein, called by TCRdb with MiXCR from the 5' RACE reads. The repertoire holds roughly 1,500,000 distinct CDR3 sequences, with roughly 45% as singletons. The specimen was blood. These receptors were taken from a woman aged 18-29 years in good health.

This clonotype was found once. The junction departs from the called germline gene at one end, perhaps through a read error. The rearrangement joins TRBV7-2 to TRBJ2-1; weak D call: TRBD1 (5 bases). CDR3 size: 13 residues. CDR1 is SGHTA and CDR2 is FQGNSA in the germline V gene. CDR3 coding DNA: TGCGCCAGCAGCGTAAGGGGTTTAGAGACCCAGTTCTTC. It yields the protein CASSVRGLETQFF.

The rearrangement uses TRBV11-2 and TRBJ2-7; D is unresolved. V was cut by 5 bases and J by 9 bases, with 11 bases left in between. Germline loops: CDR1 SGHAT, CDR2 FQNNGV. This CDR3 has 11 amino acids. The CDR3 sequence: CASSIQGPQYF. The CDR3 DNA reads TGTGCCAGCAGCATCCAAGGGCCGCAGTACTTC.

The chain carries TRBV5-1 and TRBJ2-6; D possibly corresponds to TRBD1 (6 bases). CDR3 length: 14 amino acids. The germline V and J ends were trimmed by 4 bases and 13 bases, with 18 bases remaining between them. The germline V gene encodes CDR1 SGHRS and CDR2 YFSETQ. CDR3: CASSPDSGLGVLTF. The CDR3 DNA sequence: TGCGCCAGCAGCCCGGACAGCGGTTTAGGTGTCCTGACTTTC.

This clonotype has just a few counts. The chain is built from TRBV2 and TRBJ1-2; D uncertain. Trimming shortened V by 6 bases and J by 2 bases, and 13 bases separated the two germline ends. CDR3 length: 14 residues. Germline loops: CDR1 SNHLY, CDR2 FYNNEI. CDR3 nucleotide sequence: TGTGCCAGCAGCTCGCAAAGAGGGAACTATGGCTACACCTTC. Amino acid sequence: CASSSQRGNYGYTF.

This clonotype has only one observation. The genes are TRBV6-2 or TRBV6-3 and TRBJ2-1, with 14 nucleotides matching TRBD2. The end of the DNA aligns better with TRBJ2-7, so the J call may be wrong. The CDR3 extends over 17 amino acids. Germline V CDR1 and CDR2: MNHEY, SVGEGT. The CDR3 region is CASSSGTSGSIYNEQYF. The CDR3 nucleotides are TGTGCCAGCAGTAGCGGGACTAGCGGGAGTATTTACAATGAGCAGTACTTC.

The V call is TRBV7-2, the J call TRBJ2-2; D unresolved. The germline V and J ends were trimmed by 7 bases and 0 bases, with 12 bases remaining between them. Per the germline V gene, CDR1 is SGHTA and CDR2 is FQGNSA. This CDR3 has 15 residues. CDR3: CASTLKGPNTGELFF. For the CDR3, the DNA is TGTGCCAGCACCCTAAAGGGCCCGAACACCGGGGAGCTGTTTTTT.

The table lists this clonotype with a few counts. V and J are TRBV6-5 and TRBJ1-2; weak D call: TRBD1 (6 bases). The CDR3 totals 14 residues. The V and J ends lost 5 bases and 8 bases respectively, with 18 bases between them. The germline V gene encodes CDR1 MNHEY and CDR2 SVGAGI. The chain's CDR3 is CASSPGPTGGGYTF. The CDR3 nucleotides are TGTGCCAGCAGTCCCGGGCCGACAGGCGGGGGCTACACCTTC.

This chain connects TRBV12-3 or TRBV12-4 to TRBJ1-2; 9 bases align to TRBD1. The CDR3 covers 14 residues. The J segment lost 8 bases and the V segment lost 4 bases, leaving 8 bases of the junction unmatched. CDR3 DNA: TGTGCCAGCAGTTCCCCGGGACAGGGTATCGGCTACACCTTC. Protein product: CASSSPGQGIGYTF.

The rearrangement joins TRBV7-9 to TRBJ2-3, with 8 bases aligning to TRBD2. The CDR3 is made up of 16 amino acids. J gave up 2 bases and V 7 bases, and 11 bases lay outside the gene matches. The germline V gene encodes CDR1 SEHNR and CDR2 FQNEAQ (reference sequence). The CDR3 DNA follows: TGTGCCAGCAACCGGAGGGCGGGAGGAGTCACAGATACGCAGTATTTT. Residues: CASNRRAGGVTDTQYF.

This chain connects TRBV25-1 to TRBJ1-2; D gene unclear. CDR3 size: 14 residues. V gave up 3 bases and J gave up 2 bases, with 10 bases separating them. From germline, CDR1 is MGHDK and CDR2 SYGVNS. CDR3: CASSDRASNYGYTF. DNA for the CDR3: TGTGCCAGCAGTGATCGCGCGTCAAACTATGGCTACACCTTC.

A note on this clonotype: The junction departs from the called germline gene at one end, perhaps through a read error. The chain couples TRBV10-3 to TRBJ2-3; D not certain. CDR3 size: 14 residues. CDR1 and CDR2 (germline): ENHRY, SYGVKD. CDR3 bases: TGTGCCGTCAGTGACGTAGGGTTCACAGATACGCAGTATTTT. It encodes CAVSDVGFTDTQYF.

The chain uses TRBV6-6 and TRBJ2-5; the D is unclear. The CDR3 is made up of 14 amino acids. Looked up from germline, CDR1 is MNHNY and CDR2 is SVGAGI (reference sequence). Trimming shortened V by 6 bases and J by 0 bases, and 11 bases separated the two germline ends. In DNA form, the CDR3 reads TGTGCCAGCAGCACTGCTCCGTACCAAGAGACCCAGTACTTC. Translation gives CASSTAPYQETQYF.

This sequence joins TRBV3-1 and TRBJ1-2, with 7 bases lining up with TRBD1. Germline V gene data show CDR1 as LGHDT and CDR2 as YNNKEL (reference sequence). The CDR3 covers 14 residues. The V segment lost 4 bases and the J segment 4 bases; nucleotides outside the gene matches: 6. CDR3 in amino acids: CASSPGTASYGYTF. The CDR3 bases are TGTGCCAGCAGCCCGGGGACAGCCAGCTATGGCTACACCTTC.

This clonotype was observed a few times. This rearrangement joins TRBV10-2 to TRBJ2-1; 7 nucleotides line up with TRBD2. Germline trimming cut 0 bases from V and 7 bases from J; bases unmatched to any gene: 3. The V gene's germline CDR1 is WSHSY and CDR2 SAAADI. CDR3 size: 14 residues. CDR3 in DNA: TGCGCCAGCAGTGAGTCTCTGGGAGGGAATGAGCAGTTCTTC. Translating it yields CASSESLGGNEQFF.

The chain carries TRBV24-1 and TRBJ2-5; 12 bases line up with TRBD2. This CDR3 is 16 amino acids long. Germline V gene data show CDR1 as KGHDR and CDR2 as SFDVKD. The ends lost 4 bases at V and 11 bases at J; junction bases unmatched: 13. CDR3 region: CATSDRLAGAGNEQYF. The CDR3 nucleotides are TGTGCCACCAGTGACCGACTAGCGGGGGCGGGCAATGAGCAGTACTTC.

This clonotype showed up just a few times. This chain uses TRBV20-1 with TRBJ2-3; 8 bases agree with TRBD2. From germline, CDR1 is DFQATT and CDR2 SNEGSKA (reference sequence). The CDR3 is 14 amino acids. With 4 bases clipped from V and 1 base from J, the junction kept 4 bases outside the gene matches. CDR3 nucleotides: TGCAGTGCTAAGGTCGGGGGGGGCACAGATACGCAGTATTTT. Amino acid sequence: CSAKVGGGTDTQYF.